Below are 27 T cell receptor beta chains sequenced from a single sample in a study of T cells after yellow fever vaccination. TCRdb independently ran MiXCR on the 5' RACE reads; one entry per CDR3 protein. The table has around 340,000 distinct CDR3 sequences, around 13% seen once. The input for sequencing was CD4+ T cells sorted from PBMCs, taken 15 days after the yellow fever booster vaccination. These receptors all come from a man younger than 35 who received the YFV17D yellow fever vaccine.

V is TRBV2 and J is TRBJ2-2; D gene uncertain. V lost 7 bases to trimming and J lost 3 bases, with 12 bases between them. From germline, CDR1 is SNHLY and CDR2 FYNNEI. The CDR3 covers 14 residues. The DNA of the CDR3 is TGTGCCAGCAAAGAACTGGTTTACACCGGGGAGCTGTTTTTT. Residues: CASKELVYTGELFF.

V usage is TRBV7-2 and J usage is TRBJ2-5, with 10 nucleotides matching TRBD2. Germline CDR1 reads SGHTA; CDR2 reads FQGNSA. V dropped 1 base and J dropped 5; count of bases not matched to a gene: 7. The CDR3 is made up of 16 amino acids. The CDR3 DNA reads as TGTGCCAGCAGCTTAGAGGGGAGCGGGGGGGCGGAGACCCAGTACTTC. This sequence encodes CASSLEGSGGAETQYF. The complete variable domain, with remaining parts taken from reference TRBV7-2 and TRBJ2-5, reads GAGVSQSPSNKVTEKGKDVELRCDPISGHTALYWYRQSLGQGLEFLIYFQGNSAPDKSGLPSDRFSAERTGGSVSTLTIQRTQQEDSAVYLCASSLEGSGGAETQYFGPGTRLLVL.

This clonotype showed up just a few times. CDR3 bases: TGCGCCAGCAGCCAAGGGTCCTCGAACACTGAAGCTTTCTTT. This codes for CASSQGSSNTEAFF. The chain is built from TRBV4-1 and TRBJ1-1; D is unclear. CDR1 is MGHRA, CDR2 YSYEKL, per germline. V lost 1 base to trimming and J lost 1 base, with 7 bases between them. The CDR3 runs to 14 residues.

This chain connects TRBV20-1 to TRBJ2-7; 7 bases are shared with TRBD2. V lost 6 bases, J lost 0 bases, and 8 bases stayed unmatched. CDR1 and CDR2 (germline): DFQATT, SNEGSKA (reference sequence). The CDR3 runs to 14 residues. The CDR3 sequence: CSAGGPGGSYEQYF. The CDR3 DNA reads as TGCAGTGCCGGCGGGCCGGGGGGCTCCTACGAGCAGTACTTC.

This clonotype was seen a handful of times. This sequence joins TRBV7-8 and TRBJ2-3; 8 bases map to TRBD1. The length of the CDR3 is 17 residues. Germline V gives CDR1 SGHVS, CDR2 FQNEAQ. V shed 5 bases and J 2 bases; nucleotides not matched to a gene: 12. The CDR3 bases are TGTGCCAGCAGCAGAGGGAGGCGACAGGGGTACACAGATACGCAGTATTTT. Translating it yields CASSRGRRQGYTDTQYF.

This clonotype was observed a few times. V usage is TRBV20-1 and J usage is TRBJ2-5, with 10 bases aligning to TRBD2. The germline gives CDR1 DFQATT, CDR2 SNEGSKA (reference sequence). CDR3 length: 16 amino acids. Trimming took 1 base from V and 4 from J; bases not matched to a gene: 9. For the CDR3, the DNA is TGCAGTGCTAGAGCCGGACTAGCGGCAGGTGGAGAGACCCAGTACTTC. This translates into CSARAGLAAGGETQYF.

V and J are TRBV4-3 and TRBJ1-2; the D gene is possibly TRBD1 (6 bases). This CDR3 is built from 13 residues. Trimming removed 4 bases from V and 5 bases from J, with 11 bases in between. Germline CDR1 reads LGHNA; CDR2 reads YSLEER. The CDR3 is CASSPWGAYGYTF. CDR3 nucleotides: TGCGCCAGCAGCCCCTGGGGGGCATATGGCTACACCTTC.

The chain recombines TRBV5-4 with TRBJ2-7, with 12 bases fitting TRBD2. V was clipped by 5 bases and J by 0 bases; unmatched bases: 6. Germline V gene data show CDR1 as SGHNT and CDR2 as YYREEE (reference sequence). This CDR3 spans 16 amino acids. In DNA, the CDR3 is TGTGCCAGCAGTCTGGGGGGACTAGCGGGCTCCTACGAGCAGTACTTC. It codes for CASSLGGLAGSYEQYF.

This clonotype showed up just a few times. The rearrangement uses TRBV29-1 and TRBJ2-1; possibly TRBD1 for D (6 bases). Germline V gene lookup returns CDR1 SQVTM and CDR2 ANQGSEA. CDR3 size: 14 residues. The V end was cut by 4 bases, the J end by 5 bases, with 15 bases between. This CDR3 reads CSVAPRGRHNEQFF. CDR3 DNA: TGCAGCGTTGCCCCCAGGGGACGACACAATGAGCAGTTCTTC.

This chain links TRBV6-5 with TRBJ1-1; D is uncertain. Germline assignment: CDR1 MNHEY and CDR2 SVGAGI. CDR3 size: 17 residues. Deletions cut 2 bases from V and 4 bases from J, with 20 bases between. The CDR3 sequence is CASSYRELSDQATEAFF. In DNA, the CDR3 is TGTGCCAGCAGTTACCGGGAATTGTCTGATCAGGCCACTGAAGCTTTCTTT.

This clonotype was seen a few times. The chain uses TRBV18 and TRBJ1-1; tentative D call: TRBD1 (5 bases). The germline gives CDR1 KGHSH, CDR2 LQKENI. The CDR3 is 14 amino acids. Deletions cut 6 bases from V and 1 base from J, with 12 bases between. CDR3 sequence: CASSGGVENTEAFF. CDR3 DNA: TGTGCCAGCTCGGGGGGGGTCGAGAACACTGAAGCTTTCTTT.

The chain couples TRBV18 to TRBJ1-1; D unresolved. Per germline, CDR1 KGHSH and CDR2 LQKENI. The ends were cut back, 4 bases at V and 2 bases at J, with 8 bases in the middle. The CDR3 is 13 amino acids. In DNA, the CDR3 is TGTGCCAGCTCACTACAGCACAACACTGAAGCTTTCTTT. This gives the protein CASSLQHNTEAFF.

This clonotype was found a few times. For the CDR3, the DNA is TGTGCCAGCAGTAGTTGGGGCGAGGGTCAGCCCCAGCATTTT. This codes for CASSSWGEGQPQHF. V and J are TRBV6-1 and TRBJ1-5; D is possibly TRBD1 (5 bases). Germline V gene lookup returns CDR1 MNHNS and CDR2 SASEGT. The CDR3 contains 14 residues. V shed 5 bases and J shed 6 bases, with 14 bases lying between them.

This clonotype was observed at least ten times. The chain has TRBV4-2 and TRBJ1-4; 10 nucleotides line up with TRBD1. The ends lost 1 base at V and 10 bases at J; junction bases unmatched: 9. Germline V lookup: CDR1 LGHNA, CDR2 YNFKEQ. The CDR3 covers 16 residues. CDR3 DNA: TGTGCCAGCAGCCAAGTTCCTGGGACAGGGGATGTAAAACTGTTTTTT. Protein sequence: CASSQVPGTGDVKLFF.

This clonotype was detected only a few times. J is TRBJ1-1 and V is TRBV25-1; D is uncertain. V dropped 0 bases and J dropped 4 bases, with 6 bases sitting between them. The germline V gene encodes CDR1 MGHDK and CDR2 SYGVNS. This CDR3 has 13 residues. Written as DNA, the CDR3 is TGTGCCAGCAGTGAATACCCCTTCACTGAAGCTTTCTTT. It specifies CASSEYPFTEAFF. The whole variable domain, filled in from reference TRBV25-1 and TRBJ1-1, reads EADIYQTPRYLVIGTGKKITLECSQTMGHDKMYWYQQDPGMELHLIHYSYGVNSTEKGDLSSESTVSRIRTEHFPLTLESARPSHTSQYLCASSEYPFTEAFFGQGTRLTVV.

J is TRBJ2-1 and V is TRBV7-6; 12 positions agree with TRBD2. The CDR3 is made up of 16 amino acids. Per the germline V gene, CDR1 is SGHVS and CDR2 is FNYEAQ. With V trimmed by 4 bases and J by 6 bases, 7 bases remained unmatched. CDR3 in DNA: TGTGCCAGCAGCTCTCCGGGACTAGCGGGCCTCAATGAGCAGTTCTTC. Protein product: CASSSPGLAGLNEQFF. The variable domain in full, with the rest retrieved from reference TRBV7-6 and TRBJ2-1, is GAGVSQSPRYKVTKRGQDVALRCDPISGHVSLYWYRQALGQGPEFLTYFNYEAQQDKSGLPNDRFSAERPEGSISTLTIQRTEQRDSAMYRCASSSPGLAGLNEQFFGPGTRLTVL.

The chain joins TRBV6-6 to TRBJ2-7; TRBD2 agrees at 10 bases. Germline-derived CDR1 and CDR2 are MNHNY and SVGAGI (reference sequence). The V and J ends lost 5 bases and 5 bases, in that order; junction bases with no gene match: 3. The CDR3 consists of 13 residues. The CDR3, as DNA: TGTGCCAGCAGTCCGGGACTAGCGAACGAGCAGTACTTC. Its translation is CASSPGLANEQYF.

A few counts support this clonotype. The chain links TRBV5-4 to TRBJ2-1; TRBD2 aligns across 10 bases. This CDR3 contains 15 residues. The junction had 9 bases not matched to a gene; V was cut back by 4 bases and J by 8 bases. Germline V lookup: CDR1 SGHNT, CDR2 YYREEE (reference sequence). DNA for the CDR3: TGTGCCAGCAGCCGATTAGCGGGGGGCCAGCATGAGCAGTTCTTC. Translating gives CASSRLAGGQHEQFF.

This chain links TRBV5-4 with TRBJ2-3; D is unresolved. Trimming stripped 1 base from V and 0 bases from J, with 9 bases between. From germline, CDR1 is SGHNT and CDR2 YYREEE (reference sequence). This CDR3 comprises 15 residues. The DNA of the CDR3 is TGTGCCAGCAGCTTGCGGACGGCTAGCACAGATACGCAGTATTTT. Translating gives CASSLRTASTDTQYF.

The genes are TRBV7-2 and TRBJ2-3, with D tentatively TRBD1 (5 bases). Germline CDR1 and CDR2: SGHTA and FQGNSA. V shed 1 base and J shed 0 bases, with 14 bases lying between them. The length of the CDR3 is 17 residues. Here the CDR3 DNA reads TGTGCCAGCAGCTTAGGCCCTTGGGGCCCGAGCACAGATACGCAGTATTTT. Translated: CASSLGPWGPSTDTQYF.

In its sample, this clonotype was seen a few times. The chain joins TRBV6-5 to TRBJ2-1; 9 nucleotides align to TRBD1. The CDR3 spans 14 residues. With V trimmed by 10 bases and J by 6 bases, 10 bases remained unmatched. CDR1 MNHEY and CDR2 SVGAGI come from the germline V gene. This chain's CDR3 is CATEAGTGTNEQFF. Here the CDR3 DNA reads TGTGCCACCGAGGCCGGGACAGGGACCAATGAGCAGTTCTTC.

This clonotype came up a few times. The DNA for the CDR3 is TGTGCCAGCAGTTTAAATAGTATACGTCGGACAGGGCTGAGGAATAACTATGGCTACACCTTC. Its translation: CASSLNSIRRTGLRNNYGYTF. The chain recombines TRBV28 with TRBJ1-2; 8 bases map to TRBD1. CDR1 and CDR2 from the germline V gene are MDHEN and SYDVKM. The CDR3 runs 21 residues. Trimming removed 2 bases from V and 1 base from J; junction bases left unmatched: 21.

Ten or more counts support this clonotype. V is TRBV12-3 or TRBV12-4 and J is TRBJ2-7; D call uncertain. The germline V and J ends were trimmed by 0 bases and 6 bases, with 6 bases remaining between them. This CDR3 region has 12 residues. In nucleotides, the CDR3 is TGTGCCAGCAGTTTAGCCTCTGGCGAGCAGTACTTC. It specifies CASSLASGEQYF.

The table lists this clonotype with a few counts. The chain carries TRBV12-3 or TRBV12-4 and TRBJ2-3; TRBD2 matches at 15 bases. J was trimmed by 8 bases and V by 6 bases; bases with no gene match: 6. The length of the CDR3 is 15 residues. The chain's CDR3 is CASSWTSGGGGTQYF. Written as DNA, the CDR3 is TGTGCCAGCAGCTGGACTAGCGGGGGGGGAGGTACGCAGTATTTT.

The chain is built from TRBV7-6 and TRBJ1-6, with 9 bases aligning to TRBD1. Looked up from germline, CDR1 is SGHVS and CDR2 is FNYEAQ. Trimming cost V 5 bases and J 8 bases; bases outside gene matches: 13. The CDR3 runs 17 residues. DNA of the CDR3: TGTGCCAGCAGCCCGTTCCGGGAAGGACAGGGGCATTCACCCCTCCACTTT. Translation gives CASSPFREGQGHSPLHF.

There are a few counts of this clonotype. The chain combines TRBV2 with TRBJ1-2; D is uncertain. Germline V gives CDR1 SNHLY, CDR2 FYNNEI. The CDR3 is made up of 14 amino acids. Trimming left V 6 bases short and J 5 bases short, with 16 bases between. In DNA, the CDR3 is TGTGCCAGCAGGACCTCCCTCGGGGATTATGGCTACACCTTC. Its protein is CASRTSLGDYGYTF.

The V call is TRBV12-3 or TRBV12-4, the J call TRBJ1-5, with TRBD1 identical over 9 bases. V dropped 6 bases and J dropped 7; count of bases not matched to a gene: 10. The CDR3 is 15 amino acids. The CDR3 here is CASSGDRVSGQPQHF. The CDR3 coding sequence is TGTGCCAGCAGCGGGGACAGGGTCTCAGGACAGCCCCAGCATTTT.